This T cell receptor beta chain was sequenced for a study of cytomegalovirus exposure and HLA in healthy donors. Study background: Roughly 180 million T cells yielded 90 million to 130 million unique TCR beta sequences, as an earlier analysis found. Of the donors genotyped, several hundred in all, 81% fell in the Caucasian-associated ancestry cluster. The study, taken as a whole, reports: Researchers reportedly found TCR beta sequences accurately predicted most subjects' HLA-A and HLA-B alleles. The authors later found most CMV-associated TCR beta chains appeared HLA-restricted.

Comments on this clone: The antigen is not known.

The CDR3 has 15 residues. V lost 0 bases, J lost 0 bases, and 5 bases lay in between. CDR1 is LGHNA and CDR2 is YNFKEQ in the germline V gene. The PCR was carried out with 60 Vbeta primers and 13 Jbeta primers. Sequenced by immunoSEQ multiplex PCR; TCRdb stores in-frame clones only, minus some. Of fewer than 150,000 clones listed, roughly 80% are singletons. The chain links TRBV4-2 to TRBJ1-4; D uncertain. This TCR was sampled from a woman in her thirties or forties in good health and CMV-seropositive. The sample taken for sequencing was PBMCs. As DNA, the CDR3 is TGTGCCAGCAGCCAAGACACTGCAACTAATGAAAAACTGTTTTTT. Translated: CASSQDTATNEKLFF.